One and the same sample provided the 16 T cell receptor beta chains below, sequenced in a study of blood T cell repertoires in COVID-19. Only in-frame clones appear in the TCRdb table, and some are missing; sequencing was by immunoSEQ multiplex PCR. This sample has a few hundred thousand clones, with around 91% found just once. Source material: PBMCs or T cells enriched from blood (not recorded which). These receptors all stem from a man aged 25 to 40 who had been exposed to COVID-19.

CDR3 sequence (DNA): TGTGCCAGCAGTTTATCCCAGGATACCGAGCAGTACTTC. Residues: CASSLSQDTEQYF. This chain connects TRBV27 to TRBJ2-7; the D is unclear. The V gene lost 0 bases and the J gene lost 6 bases, with 9 bases spanning the gap. CDR1 and CDR2 from the germline V gene are MNHEY and SMNVEV (reference sequence). The CDR3 has 13 residues.

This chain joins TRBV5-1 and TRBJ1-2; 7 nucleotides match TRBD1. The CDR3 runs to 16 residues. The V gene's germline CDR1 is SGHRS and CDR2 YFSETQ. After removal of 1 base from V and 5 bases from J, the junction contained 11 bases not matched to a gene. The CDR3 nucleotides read TGCGCCAGCAGCTTGCGGGTTAGAGGGGGCGAGTATGGCTACACCTTC. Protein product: CASSLRVRGGEYGYTF.

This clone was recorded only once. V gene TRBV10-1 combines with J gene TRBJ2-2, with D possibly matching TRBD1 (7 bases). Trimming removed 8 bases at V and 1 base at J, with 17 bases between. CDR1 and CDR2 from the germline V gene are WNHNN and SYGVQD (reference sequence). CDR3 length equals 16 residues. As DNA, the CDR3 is TGCGCCAGCTCGGTTTCAGGGGGGATGAACACCGGGGAGCTGTTTTTT. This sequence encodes CASSVSGGMNTGELFF.

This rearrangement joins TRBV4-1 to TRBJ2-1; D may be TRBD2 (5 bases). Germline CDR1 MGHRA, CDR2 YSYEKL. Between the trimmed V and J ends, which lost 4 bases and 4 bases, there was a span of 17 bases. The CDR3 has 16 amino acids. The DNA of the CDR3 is TGCGCCAGCAGCCTGAGCCACCGGACGGGATACAATGAGCAGTTCTTC. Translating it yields CASSLSHRTGYNEQFF.

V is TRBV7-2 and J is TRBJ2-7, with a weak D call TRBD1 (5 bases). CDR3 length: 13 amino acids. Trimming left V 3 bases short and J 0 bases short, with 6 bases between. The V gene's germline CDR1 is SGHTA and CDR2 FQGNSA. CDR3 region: CASSLDISYEQYF. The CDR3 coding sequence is TGTGCCAGCAGCTTGGACATCTCCTACGAGCAGTACTTC.

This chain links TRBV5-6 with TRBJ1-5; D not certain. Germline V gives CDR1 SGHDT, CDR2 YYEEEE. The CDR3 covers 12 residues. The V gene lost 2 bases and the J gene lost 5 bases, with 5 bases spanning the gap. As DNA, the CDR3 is TGTGCCAGCAGCTTACCGGATCAGCCCCAGCATTTT. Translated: CASSLPDQPQHF.

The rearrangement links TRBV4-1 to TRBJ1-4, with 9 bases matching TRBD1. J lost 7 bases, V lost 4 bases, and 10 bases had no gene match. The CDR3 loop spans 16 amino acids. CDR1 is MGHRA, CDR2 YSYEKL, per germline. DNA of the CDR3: TGCGCCAGCAGCCTCAGGCCGGGACAGGGCTCTGAAAAACTGTTTTTT. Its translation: CASSLRPGQGSEKLFF.

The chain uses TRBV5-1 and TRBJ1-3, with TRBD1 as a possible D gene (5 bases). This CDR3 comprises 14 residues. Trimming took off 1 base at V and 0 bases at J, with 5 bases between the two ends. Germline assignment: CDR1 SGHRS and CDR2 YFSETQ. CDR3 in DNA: TGCGCCAGCAGCTTGACAGGCTCTGGAAACACCATATATTTT. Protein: CASSLTGSGNTIYF.

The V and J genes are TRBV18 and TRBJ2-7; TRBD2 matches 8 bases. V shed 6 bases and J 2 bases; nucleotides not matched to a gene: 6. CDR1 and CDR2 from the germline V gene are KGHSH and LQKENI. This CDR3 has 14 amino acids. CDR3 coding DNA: TGTGCCAGCTCCATTCGGGGGGGGACCTACGAGCAGTACTTC. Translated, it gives CASSIRGGTYEQYF.

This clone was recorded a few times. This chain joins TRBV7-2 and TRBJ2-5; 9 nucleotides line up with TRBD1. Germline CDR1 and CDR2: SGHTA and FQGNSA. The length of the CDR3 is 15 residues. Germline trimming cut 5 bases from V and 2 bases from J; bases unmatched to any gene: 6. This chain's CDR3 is CASSQQGAVQETQYF. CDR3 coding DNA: TGTGCCAGCAGCCAACAGGGGGCTGTTCAAGAGACCCAGTACTTC.

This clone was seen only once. This CDR3 is CASSLEGESLYEQYF. CDR3 sequence (DNA): TGTGCCAGCAGCTTGGAAGGAGAATCGCTCTACGAGCAGTACTTC. The chain carries TRBV5-4 and TRBJ2-7; D call uncertain. This CDR3 is built from 15 residues. CDR1 is SGHNT and CDR2 is YYREEE in the germline V gene (reference sequence). V lost 0 bases, J lost 3 bases, and 13 bases lay in between.

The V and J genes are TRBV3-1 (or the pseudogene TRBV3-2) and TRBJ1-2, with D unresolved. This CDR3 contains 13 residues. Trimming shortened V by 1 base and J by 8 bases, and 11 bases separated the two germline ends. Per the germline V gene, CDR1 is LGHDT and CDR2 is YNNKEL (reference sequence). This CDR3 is CASSQGEMGGYTF. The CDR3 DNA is TGTGCCAGCAGCCAAGGTGAAATGGGCGGCTACACCTTC.

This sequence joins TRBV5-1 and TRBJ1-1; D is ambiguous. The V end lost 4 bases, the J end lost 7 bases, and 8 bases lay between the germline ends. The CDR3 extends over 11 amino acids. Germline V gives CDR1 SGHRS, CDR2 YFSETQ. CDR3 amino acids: CASSAYNEAFF. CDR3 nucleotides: TGCGCCAGCAGCGCCTATAATGAAGCTTTCTTT.

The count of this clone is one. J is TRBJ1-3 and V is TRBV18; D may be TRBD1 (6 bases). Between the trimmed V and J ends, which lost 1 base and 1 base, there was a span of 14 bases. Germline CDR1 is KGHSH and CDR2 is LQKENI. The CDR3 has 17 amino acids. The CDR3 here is CASSPQRQGQSGNTIYF. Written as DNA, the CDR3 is TGTGCCAGCTCACCACAGAGGCAGGGGCAGTCTGGAAACACCATATATTTT.

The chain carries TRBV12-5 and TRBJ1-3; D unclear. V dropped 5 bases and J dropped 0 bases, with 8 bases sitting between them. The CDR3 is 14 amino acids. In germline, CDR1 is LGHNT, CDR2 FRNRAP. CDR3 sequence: CASGPGGSGNTIYF. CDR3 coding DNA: TGTGCTAGTGGTCCCGGAGGCTCTGGAAACACCATATATTTT. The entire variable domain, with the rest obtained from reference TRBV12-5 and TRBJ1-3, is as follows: DARVTQTPRHKVTEMGQEVTMRCQPILGHNTVFWYRQTMMQGLELLAYFRNRAPLDDSGMPKDRFSAEMPDATLATLKIQPSEPRDSAVYFCASGPGGSGNTIYFGEGSWLTVV.

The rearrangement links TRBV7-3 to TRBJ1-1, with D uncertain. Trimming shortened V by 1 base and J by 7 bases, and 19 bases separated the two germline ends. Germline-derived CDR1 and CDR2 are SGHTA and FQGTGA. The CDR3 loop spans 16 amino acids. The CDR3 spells CASSLMSPGVHGEAFF. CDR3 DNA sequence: TGTGCCAGCAGCTTAATGTCCCCCGGTGTGCATGGTGAAGCTTTCTTT.